What follows are 2 T cell receptor beta chains derived from one specimen sequenced in a study of T cell responses to AZD1222 COVID-19 vaccine. Clones were sequenced by immunoSEQ multiplex PCR, and TCRdb holds only the in-frame ones, with some missing. Among 150,000 or so clones listed, 90% to 95% were seen once. The sample consisted of peripheral blood, taken on day 0 of AZD1222 vaccination. The receptors derive from an adult in good health.

This chain links TRBV30 with TRBJ1-5, with TRBD1 matching over 7 bases. V lost 0 bases, J lost 5 bases, and 1 base stayed unmatched. CDR1 and CDR2 from the germline V gene are GTSNPN and SVGIG (reference sequence). The CDR3 is 13 residues long. This chain's CDR3 is CAWSVQGYQPQHF. The CDR3, as DNA: TGTGCCTGGAGTGTACAGGGGTATCAGCCCCAGCATTTT.

This chain links TRBV12-5 with TRBJ2-5; D is possibly TRBD2 (6 bases). The germline gives CDR1 LGHNT, CDR2 FRNRAP. CDR3 length: 15 amino acids. The V and J ends lost 2 bases and 5 bases respectively, with 15 bases between them. CDR3 sequence reads: CASGLFGGVGETQYF. The CDR3 DNA sequence: TGTGCTAGTGGTTTGTTCGGGGGAGTCGGTGAGACCCAGTACTTC.